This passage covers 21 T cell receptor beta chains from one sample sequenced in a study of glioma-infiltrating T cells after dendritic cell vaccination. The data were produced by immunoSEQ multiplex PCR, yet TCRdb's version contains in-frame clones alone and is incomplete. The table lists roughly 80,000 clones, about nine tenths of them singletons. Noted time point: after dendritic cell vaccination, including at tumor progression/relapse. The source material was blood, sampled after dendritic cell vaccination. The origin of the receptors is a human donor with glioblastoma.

CDR3 loop: CASSSSSGTSTSSYNEQFF. CDR3 sequence (DNA): TGCGCCAGCAGCTCGTCCTCCGGGACTAGCACTTCCTCCTACAATGAGCAGTTCTTC. The J gene is TRBJ2-1, the V gene TRBV5-1; 9 bases are a match to TRBD2. J lost 0 bases, V lost 3 bases, and 13 bases had no gene match. The CDR3 spans 19 residues. Germline lookup yields CDR1 SGHRS and CDR2 YFSETQ.

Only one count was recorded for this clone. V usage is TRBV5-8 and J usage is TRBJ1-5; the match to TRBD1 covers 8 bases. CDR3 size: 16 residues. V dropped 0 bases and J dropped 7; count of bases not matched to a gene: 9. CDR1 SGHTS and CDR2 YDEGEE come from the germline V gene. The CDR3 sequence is CASSLARQGNLQPQHF. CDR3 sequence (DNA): TGTGCCAGCAGCTTGGCGAGACAGGGGAATTTACAGCCCCAGCATTTT.

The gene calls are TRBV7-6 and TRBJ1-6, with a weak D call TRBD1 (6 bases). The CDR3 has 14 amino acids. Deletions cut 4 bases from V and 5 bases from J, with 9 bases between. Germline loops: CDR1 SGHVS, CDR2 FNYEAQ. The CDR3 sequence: CASSYTGNNSPLHF. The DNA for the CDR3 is TGTGCCAGCAGCTATACAGGGAATAATTCACCCCTCCACTTT. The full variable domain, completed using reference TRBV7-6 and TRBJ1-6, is GAGVSQSPRYKVTKRGQDVALRCDPISGHVSLYWYRQALGQGPEFLTYFNYEAQQDKSGLPNDRFSAERPEGSISTLTIQRTEQRDSAMYRCASSYTGNNSPLHFGNGTRLTVT.

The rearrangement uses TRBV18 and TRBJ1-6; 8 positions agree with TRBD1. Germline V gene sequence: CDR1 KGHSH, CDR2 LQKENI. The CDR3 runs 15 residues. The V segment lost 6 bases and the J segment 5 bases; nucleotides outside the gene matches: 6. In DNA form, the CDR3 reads TGTGCCAGCTCGCCCTCGGACAGGGATAATTCACCCCTCCACTTT. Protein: CASSPSDRDNSPLHF.

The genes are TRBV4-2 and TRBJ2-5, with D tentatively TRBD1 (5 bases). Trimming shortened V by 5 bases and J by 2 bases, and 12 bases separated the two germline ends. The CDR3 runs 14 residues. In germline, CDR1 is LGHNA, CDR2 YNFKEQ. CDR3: CASSALGDQETQYF. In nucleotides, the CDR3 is TGTGCCAGCAGCGCTCTAGGGGATCAAGAGACCCAGTACTTC.

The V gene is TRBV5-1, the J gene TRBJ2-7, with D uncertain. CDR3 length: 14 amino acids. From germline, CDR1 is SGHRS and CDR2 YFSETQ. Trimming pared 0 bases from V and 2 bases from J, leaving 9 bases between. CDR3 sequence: CASSLGSRPYEQYF. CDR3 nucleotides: TGCGCCAGCAGCTTGGGGAGTAGGCCCTACGAGCAGTACTTC.

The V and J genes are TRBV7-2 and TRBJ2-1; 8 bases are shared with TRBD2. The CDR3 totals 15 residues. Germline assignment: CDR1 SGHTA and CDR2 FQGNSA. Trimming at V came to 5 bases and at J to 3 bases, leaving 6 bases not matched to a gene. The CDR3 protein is CASSILAGGYNEQFF. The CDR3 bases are TGTGCCAGCAGCATTCTAGCGGGTGGCTACAATGAGCAGTTCTTC.

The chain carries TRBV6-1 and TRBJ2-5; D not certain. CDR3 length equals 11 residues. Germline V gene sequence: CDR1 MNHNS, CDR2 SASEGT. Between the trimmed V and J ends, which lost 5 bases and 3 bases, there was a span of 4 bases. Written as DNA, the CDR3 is TGTGCCAGCAGTCAAAAAGAGACCCAGTACTTC. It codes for CASSQKETQYF.

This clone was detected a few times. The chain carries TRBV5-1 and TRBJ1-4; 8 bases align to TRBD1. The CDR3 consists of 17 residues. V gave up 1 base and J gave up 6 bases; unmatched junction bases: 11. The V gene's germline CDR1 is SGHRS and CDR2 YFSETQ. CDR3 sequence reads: CASSLKGQAGGYEKLFF. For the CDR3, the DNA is TGCGCCAGCAGCTTGAAGGGACAGGCTGGAGGTTATGAAAAACTGTTTTTT.

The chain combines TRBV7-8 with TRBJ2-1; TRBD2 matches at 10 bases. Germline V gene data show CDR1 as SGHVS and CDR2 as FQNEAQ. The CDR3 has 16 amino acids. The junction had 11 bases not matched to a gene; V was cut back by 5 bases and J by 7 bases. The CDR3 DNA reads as TGTGCCAGCAGCCCGAGACATAGCGGGGGGATAAATGAGCAGTTCTTC. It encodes CASSPRHSGGINEQFF.

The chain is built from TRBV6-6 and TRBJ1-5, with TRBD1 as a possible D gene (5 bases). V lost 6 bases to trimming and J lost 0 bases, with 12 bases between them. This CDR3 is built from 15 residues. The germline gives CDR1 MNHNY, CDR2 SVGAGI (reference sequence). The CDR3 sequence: CASSPGVHSNQPQHF. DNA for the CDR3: TGTGCCAGCAGCCCGGGGGTACATAGCAATCAGCCCCAGCATTTT.

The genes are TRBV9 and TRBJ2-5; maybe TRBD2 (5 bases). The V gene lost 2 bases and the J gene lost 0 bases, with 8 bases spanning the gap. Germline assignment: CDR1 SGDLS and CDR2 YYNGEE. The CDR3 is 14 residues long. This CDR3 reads CASSVGGYQETQYF. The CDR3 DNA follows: TGTGCCAGCAGCGTTGGCGGGTACCAAGAGACCCAGTACTTC.

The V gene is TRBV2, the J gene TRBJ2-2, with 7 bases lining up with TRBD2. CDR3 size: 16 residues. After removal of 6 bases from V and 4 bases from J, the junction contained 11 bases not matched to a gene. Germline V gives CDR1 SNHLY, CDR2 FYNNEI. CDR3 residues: CASRGTSAGSTGELFF. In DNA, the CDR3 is TGTGCCAGCAGGGGTACTAGCGCCGGGAGCACCGGGGAGCTGTTTTTT.

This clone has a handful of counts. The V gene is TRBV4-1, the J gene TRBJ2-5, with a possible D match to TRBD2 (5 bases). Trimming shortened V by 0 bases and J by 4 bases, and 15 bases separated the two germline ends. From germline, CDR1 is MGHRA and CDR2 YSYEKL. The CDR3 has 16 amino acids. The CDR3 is CASSQDRGMVGETQYF. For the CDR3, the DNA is TGCGCCAGCAGCCAAGATCGGGGTATGGTGGGAGAGACCCAGTACTTC.

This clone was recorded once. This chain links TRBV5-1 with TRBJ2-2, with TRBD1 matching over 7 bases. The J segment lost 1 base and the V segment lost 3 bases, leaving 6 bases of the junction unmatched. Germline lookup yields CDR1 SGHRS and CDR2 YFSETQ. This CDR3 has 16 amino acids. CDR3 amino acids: CASSSGTEGNTGELFF. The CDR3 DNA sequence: TGCGCCAGCAGCTCCGGGACAGAAGGGAACACCGGGGAGCTGTTTTTT. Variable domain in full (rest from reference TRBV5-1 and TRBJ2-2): KAGVTQTPRYLIKTRGQQVTLSCSPISGHRSVSWYQQTPGQGLQFLFEYFSETQRNKGNFPGRFSGRQFSNSRSEMNVSTLELGDSALYLCASSSGTEGNTGELFFGEGSRLTVL.

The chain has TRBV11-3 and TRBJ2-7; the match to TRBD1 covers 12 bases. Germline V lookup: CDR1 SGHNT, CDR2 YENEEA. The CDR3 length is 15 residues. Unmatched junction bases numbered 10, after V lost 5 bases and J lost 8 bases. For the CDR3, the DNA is TGTGCCAGCAGCCGACTGGGACAGGGGGCTGACAAGCAGTACTTC. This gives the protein CASSRLGQGADKQYF. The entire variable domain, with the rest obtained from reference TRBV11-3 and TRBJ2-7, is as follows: EAGVVQSPRYKIIEKKQPVAFWCNPISGHNTLYWYLQNLGQGPELLIRYENEEAVDDSQLPKDRFSAERLKGVDSTLKIQPAELGDSAVYLCASSRLGQGADKQYFGPGTRLTVT.

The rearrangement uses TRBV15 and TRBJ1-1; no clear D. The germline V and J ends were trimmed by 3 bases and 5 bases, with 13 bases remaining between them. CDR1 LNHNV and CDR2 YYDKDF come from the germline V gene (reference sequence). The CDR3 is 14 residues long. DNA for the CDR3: TGTGCCACCAGCAGCCCGAATGTTGAGACTGAAGCTTTCTTT. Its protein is CATSSPNVETEAFF.

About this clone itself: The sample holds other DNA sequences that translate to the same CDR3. CDR3 in DNA: TGTGCCAGCAGTGACTCGCGGGGTACAGATACGCAGTATTTT. It translates to CASSDSRGTDTQYF. The chain joins TRBV6-4 to TRBJ2-3; D perhaps matches TRBD2 (6 bases). Germline CDR1 MRHNA, CDR2 SNTAGT. The germline V and J ends were trimmed by 0 bases and 3 bases, with 7 bases remaining between them. This CDR3 is 14 amino acids long.

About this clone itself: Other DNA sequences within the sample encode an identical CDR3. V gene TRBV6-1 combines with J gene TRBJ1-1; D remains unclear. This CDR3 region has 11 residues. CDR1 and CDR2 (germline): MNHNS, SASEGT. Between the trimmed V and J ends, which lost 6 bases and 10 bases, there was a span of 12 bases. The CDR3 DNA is TGTGCCAGCAGCCCCGTAGGAGGAGCTTTCTTT. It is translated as CASSPVGGAFF.

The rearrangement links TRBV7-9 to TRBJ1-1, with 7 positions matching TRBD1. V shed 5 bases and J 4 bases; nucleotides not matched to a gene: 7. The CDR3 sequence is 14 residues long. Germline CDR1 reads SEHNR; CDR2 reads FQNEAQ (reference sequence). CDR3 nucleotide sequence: TGTGCCAGCAGCCTTGGTGCAGGGGGCACTGAAGCTTTCTTT. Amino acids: CASSLGAGGTEAFF.

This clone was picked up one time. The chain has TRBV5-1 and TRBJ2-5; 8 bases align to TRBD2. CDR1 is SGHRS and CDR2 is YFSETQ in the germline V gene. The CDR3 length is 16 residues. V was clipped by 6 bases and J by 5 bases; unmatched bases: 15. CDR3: CASTKGSGGGSETQYF. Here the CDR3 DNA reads TGCGCCAGCACTAAGGGGTCGGGAGGGGGTTCGGAGACCCAGTACTTC.